A selection of T cell receptor beta chains follows, all from one sample in a study of control samples from healthy donors and cancer patients. The assay was immunoSEQ multiplex PCR, and TCRdb's table has in-frame clones only and misses some. The data hold roughly 130,000 clones, with about 95% observed a single time. Sequencing input: blood. The receptors stem from a man aged 25-45 years in good health. Each CDR3 is given with its conserved first and last residue. A D gene is named only where the DNA matches it firmly. Only part of the rows carry a size: once, few, many, or a class if the clone is expanded.

cdr3_aa | cdr3_nt | v_call | clone_size | d_call | j_call
CASSLGAHNEQFF | TGTGCCAGCAGCTTGGGGGCCCACAATGAGCAGTTCTTC | TRBV13 | - | - | TRBJ2-1
CASSDRGLGETQYF | TGTGCCAGCAGCGACAGGGGTTTAGGGGAGACCCAGTACTTC | TRBV6-2/TRBV6-3 | - | TRBD1 | TRBJ2-5
CSVRSGGHEQYF | TGCAGCGTCCGTTCGGGTGGTCACGAGCAGTACTTC | TRBV29-1 | - | - | TRBJ2-7
CASSVQVIQGGWGTDTQYF | TGTGCCAGCAGCGTACAGGTTATACAGGGAGGATGGGGGACAGATACGCAGTATTTT | TRBV9 | - | - | TRBJ2-3
CASSPPRTPNTGELFF | TGTGCCAGCTCACCACCGAGGACTCCAAACACCGGGGAGCTGTTTTTT | TRBV18 | once | - | TRBJ2-2
CASSPKAGNTIYF | TGCGCCAGCAGCCCTAAAGCTGGAAACACCATATATTTT | TRBV4-3 | - | - | TRBJ1-3
CASSLGTGGRSNQPQHF | TGTGCCAGCAGCTTGGGGACAGGGGGCCGGAGCAATCAGCCCCAGCATTTT | TRBV5-6 | - | TRBD1 | TRBJ1-5
CASSTGTYYSNQPQHF | TGTGCCAGTAGTACCGGGACATATTATAGCAATCAGCCCCAGCATTTT | TRBV19 | once | - | TRBJ1-5
CASSPTVTRSYEQYF | TGTGCCAGTAGCCCAACAGTGACGCGTTCCTACGAGCAGTACTTC | TRBV19 | - | - | TRBJ2-7
CASSHLPGQVSTDTQYF | TGTGCCAGCAGCCACCTACCGGGACAGGTCAGCACAGATACGCAGTATTTT | TRBV5-4 | - | TRBD1 | TRBJ2-3
CASSLFPPGGVNF | TGTGCCAGCAGTCTGTTCCCCCCCGGGGGGGTTAACTTC | TRBV6-2/TRBV6-3 | once | - | TRBJ1-2
CASSLEANTGELFF | TGCGCCAGCAGCTTGGAGGCTAACACCGGGGAGCTGTTTTTT | TRBV5-1 | - | - | TRBJ2-2
CASSAWDSSFEGYTF | TGTGCCAGCAGCGCCTGGGACAGTTCCTTTGAGGGCTACACCTTC | TRBV5-5 | - | TRBD1 | TRBJ1-2
CASSQQGNGELFF | TGTGCCAGCAGTCAACAGGGAAACGGGGAGCTGTTTTTT | TRBV6-2/TRBV6-3 | once | - | TRBJ2-2
CASSGGRPGELFF | TGTGCCAGCAGCGGAGGGAGGCCCGGGGAGCTGTTTTTT | TRBV9 | - | - | TRBJ2-2
CAWTRTGGVYGYTF | TGTGCCTGGACGAGGACAGGGGGCGTCTATGGCTACACCTTC | TRBV30 | - | TRBD1 | TRBJ1-2
CASSLSSGGSSYNEQFF | TGTGCCAGCAGTTTATCATCCGGTGGGAGCTCCTACAATGAGCAGTTCTTC | TRBV28 | - | - | TRBJ2-1
CASSSQHGTGGYEQYF | TGTGCCAGCAGCTCCCAACACGGGACAGGGGGCTACGAGCAGTACTTC | TRBV7-9 | - | TRBD1 | TRBJ2-7
CAWSVRAGGAGNSPLHF | TGTGCCTGGAGTGTAAGGGCAGGGGGCGCGGGGAATTCACCCCTCCACTTT | TRBV30 | once | TRBD1 | TRBJ1-6
CASSLDGRVNTEAFF | TGCGCCAGCAGCTTGGATGGCAGGGTGAACACTGAAGCTTTCTTT | TRBV5-1 | - | - | TRBJ1-1
CASSQDSGANVLTF | TGTGCCAGCAGCCAAGACTCTGGGGCCAACGTCCTGACTTTC | TRBV5-4 | once | - | TRBJ2-6
CASSPGNPNYGYTF | TGTGCCAGCAGCCCAGGGAACCCTAACTATGGCTACACCTTC | TRBV13 | - | - | TRBJ1-2
CASSLVAGDQGSYEQYF | TGTGCCAGCAGCTTAGTTGCGGGGGACCAAGGGTCCTACGAGCAGTACTTC | TRBV7-4 | once | TRBD2 | TRBJ2-7
CASSVGSGGELFF | TGTGCCAGCAGCGTAGGCTCTGGCGGGGAGCTGTTTTTT | TRBV9 | - | - | TRBJ2-2
CASSLVGSGVGYEQYF | TGTGCCAGCAGCTTAGTGGGGTCCGGGGTGGGTTACGAGCAGTACTTC | TRBV7-8 | - | - | TRBJ2-7
CASRGQGGETQYF | TGTGCCAGCAGGGGACAGGGAGGAGAGACCCAGTACTTC | TRBV28 | - | TRBD1 | TRBJ2-5
CASSLATDTQYF | TGTGCCAGCAGCTTGGCTACAGATACGCAGTATTTT | TRBV5-4 | - | - | TRBJ2-3
CASSPYLGTGELFF | TGTGCCAGCAGCCCCTACCTGGGGACCGGGGAGCTGTTTTTT | TRBV6-2/TRBV6-3 | - | - | TRBJ2-2
CASSETAGSQPQHF | TGTGCCAGCAGTGAAACAGCGGGGTCCCAGCCCCAGCATTTT | TRBV2 | few | - | TRBJ1-5
CASSPSGQGSHYGYTF | TGTGCCAGCTCACCCTCGGGACAGGGCTCTCACTATGGCTACACCTTC | TRBV18 | - | TRBD1 | TRBJ1-2
CASSPPEQGNTEAFF | TGTGCCAGCTCACCCCCTGAACAGGGTAACACTGAAGCTTTCTTT | TRBV18 | - | - | TRBJ1-1
CASSLTGTTTDTQYF | TGTGCCAGCAGCTTAACCGGGACAACCACAGATACGCAGTATTTT | TRBV7-9 | - | - | TRBJ2-3
CASRAPGAGETQYF | TGTGCCAGCAGGGCCCCGGGGGCAGGAGAGACCCAGTACTTC | TRBV3-1/TRBV3-2 | - | - | TRBJ2-5
CASSQDGTGIPDTQYF | TGCGCCAGCAGCCAAGACGGGACAGGGATTCCAGATACGCAGTATTTT | TRBV4-1 | - | TRBD1 | TRBJ2-3
CASVFVFGTRRYGYTF | TGTGCTAGTGTCTTTGTTTTCGGGACTAGAAGGTATGGCTACACCTTC | TRBV12-5 | - | - | TRBJ1-2
CASSEFSQGEAFF | TGTGCCAGCAGTGAGTTCTCCCAAGGGGAAGCTTTCTTT | TRBV6-1 | - | - | TRBJ1-1
CSVGPGAGYEQYF | TGCAGCGTTGGGCCCGGGGCCGGCTACGAGCAGTACTTC | TRBV29-1 | - | - | TRBJ2-7
CASSFFGQVNTEAFF | TGTGCCAGCAGTTTCTTCGGACAGGTGAACACTGAAGCTTTCTTT | TRBV27 | - | TRBD1 | TRBJ1-1
CASSYPVDSANTEAFF | TGTGCCAGCAGTTACCCAGTGGACAGCGCAAACACTGAAGCTTTCTTT | TRBV6-2/TRBV6-3 | - | - | TRBJ1-1
CASSLAISGGDNEQFF | TGTGCCAGCAGCTTAGCCATTAGCGGGGGGGACAATGAGCAGTTCTTC | TRBV7-2 | once | TRBD2 | TRBJ2-1
CASSLIGNTIYF | TGTGCCAGCAGTTTAATTGGAAACACCATATATTTT | TRBV12-3/TRBV12-4 | - | - | TRBJ1-3
CASMEGLNTEAFF | TGTGCCAGCATGGAGGGGTTAAACACTGAAGCTTTCTTT | TRBV28 | - | - | TRBJ1-1
CASSSSELGKNTEAFF | TGCGCCAGCAGCTCCTCCGAGCTTGGTAAGAACACTGAAGCTTTCTTT | TRBV5-1 | - | - | TRBJ1-1
CASSQDLAGRATGELFF | TGCGCCAGCAGCCAAGATCTGGCAGGGCGGGCGACCGGGGAGCTGTTTTTT | TRBV4-3 | - | - | TRBJ2-2
CATRDRAYNEQFF | TGTGCCACCAGGGACAGGGCCTACAATGAGCAGTTCTTC | TRBV10-3 | - | TRBD1 | TRBJ2-1
CASSSFGRTLGYTF | TGTGCCAGCAGCTCCTTTGGGAGGACTTTAGGCTACACCTTC | TRBV7-2 | - | - | TRBJ1-2
CASSVRDRGLETQYF | TGTGCCAGCAGCGTGCGGGACAGGGGGTTGGAGACCCAGTACTTC | TRBV9 | - | TRBD1 | TRBJ2-5
CASSQNTGELFF | TGCGCCAGCAGCCAAAACACCGGGGAGCTGTTTTTT | TRBV5-1 | - | - | TRBJ2-2